These 24 T cell receptor beta chains came from one sample sequenced in a study of T cell responses to AZD1222 COVID-19 vaccine. Sequencing used immunoSEQ multiplex PCR; TCRdb keeps in-frame clones, though not all of them. The data show tens of thousands of clones, around 86% seen once. Sequencing was performed on peripheral blood, taken 28 days after the second AZD1222 dose. These receptors were obtained from an adult who received the AZD1222 COVID-19 vaccine.

The chain employs TRBV6-5 and TRBJ1-4; D is undetermined. Germline CDR1 is MNHEY and CDR2 is SVGAGI. The CDR3 contains 11 residues. Trimming took off 6 bases at V and 5 bases at J, with 4 bases between the two ends. CDR3 coding DNA: TGTGCCAGCAGGTTAAATGAAAAACTGTTTTTT. It codes for CASRLNEKLFF.

This chain uses TRBV19 with TRBJ2-7, with a weak D call TRBD1 (7 bases). The CDR3 has 15 residues. The germline gives CDR1 LNHDA, CDR2 SQIVND (reference sequence). The V end was cut by 4 bases, the J end by 3 bases, with 16 bases between. CDR3 residues: CASSSRLRGDYEQYF. The CDR3, as DNA: TGTGCCAGTAGTAGCAGACTCAGGGGGGACTACGAGCAGTACTTC.

V gene TRBV27 combines with J gene TRBJ2-1, with TRBD2 as a possible D gene (6 bases). Trimming stripped 5 bases from V and 7 bases from J, with 12 bases between. Germline V CDR1 and CDR2: MNHEY, SMNVEV (reference sequence). The CDR3 length is 13 residues. The CDR3 DNA is TGTGCCAGCAGTACCCACGGAGGGAATGAGCAGTTCTTC. It specifies CASSTHGGNEQFF.

The chain has TRBV27 and TRBJ2-7; 7 positions agree with TRBD1. Germline V gene data show CDR1 as MNHEY and CDR2 as SMNVEV (reference sequence). J was trimmed by 0 bases and V by 2 bases; bases with no gene match: 4. The CDR3 length is 15 residues. CDR3: CASSLKSGGSYEQYF. The CDR3 bases are TGTGCCAGCAGTTTAAAATCAGGGGGCTCCTACGAGCAGTACTTC.

The rearrangement links TRBV4-1 to TRBJ1-4; 9 nucleotides agree with TRBD1. The V segment lost 1 base and the J segment 8 bases; nucleotides outside the gene matches: 11. The CDR3 sequence is 17 residues long. The germline CDR1 and CDR2 sequences are MGHRA and YSYEKL. The CDR3 here is CASSQVPVTGGKEKLFF. The DNA of the CDR3 is TGCGCCAGCAGCCAAGTTCCGGTGACAGGGGGGAAGGAAAAACTGTTTTTT.

This clone showed up just a few times. The genes are TRBV12-3 or TRBV12-4 and TRBJ2-5, with D hard to call. Trimming left V 8 bases short and J 2 bases short, with 6 bases between. CDR3 length: 11 residues. CDR3 residues: CASLGQETQYF. The CDR3 bases are TGTGCCAGCCTGGGGCAAGAGACCCAGTACTTC.

The chain employs TRBV28 and TRBJ2-3; 7 bases align to TRBD1. CDR1 and CDR2 (germline): MDHEN, SYDVKM. After removal of 6 bases from V and 0 bases from J, the junction contained 3 bases not matched to a gene. This CDR3 has 14 amino acids. CDR3 DNA: TGTGCCAGCAGCCACAGGGGAAGCACAGATACGCAGTATTTT. Protein: CASSHRGSTDTQYF.

The rearrangement uses TRBV30 and TRBJ1-3, with D perhaps TRBD1 (5 bases). The CDR3 sequence is 14 residues long. Germline CDR1 is GTSNPN and CDR2 is SVGIG (reference sequence). V dropped 4 bases and J dropped 2 bases, with 12 bases sitting between them. The CDR3 sequence: CAWNWVGAGNTIYF. As DNA, the CDR3 is TGTGCCTGGAACTGGGTGGGGGCTGGAAACACCATATATTTT.

This chain connects TRBV9 to TRBJ2-7; a possible D gene is TRBD1 (5 bases). Germline V CDR1 and CDR2: SGDLS, YYNGEE. This CDR3 spans 15 amino acids. V dropped 3 bases and J dropped 4 bases, with 17 bases sitting between them. CDR3 sequence reads: CASSASQGVGYEQYF. DNA for the CDR3: TGTGCCAGCAGCGCGTCGCAAGGGGTTGGATACGAGCAGTACTTC.

The chain joins TRBV30 to TRBJ1-3; maybe TRBD1 (6 bases). The V end lost 4 bases, the J end lost 4 bases, and 14 bases lay between the germline ends. Germline V lookup: CDR1 GTSNPN, CDR2 SVGIG (reference sequence). The CDR3 is 14 amino acids. The CDR3 bases are TGTGCCTGGACCCGAGGGGGGTCCGGAAACACCATATATTTT. Protein sequence: CAWTRGGSGNTIYF.

The V and J genes are TRBV30 and TRBJ1-2, with D uncertain. Germline CDR1 and CDR2: GTSNPN and SVGIG (reference sequence). The CDR3 totals 15 residues. V lost 4 bases and J 8 bases, leaving 23 bases between the germline ends. The CDR3 region has the DNA TGTGCCTGGAATCACGACGGGCCCAACAACGGCGGCTACACCTTC. It is translated as CAWNHDGPNNGGYTF.

The chain couples TRBV19 to TRBJ2-3; D remains unclear. The CDR3 consists of 11 residues. Per the germline V gene, CDR1 is LNHDA and CDR2 is SQIVND (reference sequence). V was pared by 3 bases and J by 5 bases, with 3 bases between. CDR3 loop: CASSIRDTQYF. CDR3 in DNA: TGTGCCAGTAGTATTAGAGATACGCAGTATTTT.

The rearrangement joins TRBV19 to TRBJ2-4; the D call may be TRBD1 or TRBD2 (6 bases each). The V end lost 2 bases, the J end lost 9 bases, and 14 bases lay between the germline ends. The CDR3 has 14 residues. From germline, CDR1 is LNHDA and CDR2 SQIVND (reference sequence). The CDR3 DNA reads TGTGCCAGTAGTATATCGGTAGGGGGGTCCATTCAGTACTTC. Translated: CASSISVGGSIQYF.

The chain carries TRBV29-1 and TRBJ1-1; D ambiguous. The length of the CDR3 is 13 residues. From germline, CDR1 is SQVTM and CDR2 ANQGSEA. V was trimmed by 4 bases and J by 0 bases, leaving 9 bases between them. The CDR3 nucleotides read TGCAGCGTTGCCCCCAGGATGAACACTGAAGCTTTCTTT. The encoded protein is CSVAPRMNTEAFF.

The table lists this clone with a count of one. This chain links TRBV19 with TRBJ2-3, with D hard to call. V was clipped by 3 bases and J by 1 base, with 8 bases between them. The CDR3 is 14 residues long. Germline assignment: CDR1 LNHDA and CDR2 SQIVND (reference sequence). The CDR3 loop reads CASSMNGGTDTQYF. The CDR3, as DNA: TGTGCCAGTAGTATGAATGGGGGCACAGATACGCAGTATTTT. Full variable domain (rest looked up from reference TRBV19 and TRBJ2-3): DGGITQSPKYLFRKEGQNVTLSCEQNLNHDAMYWYRQDPGQGLRLIYYSQIVNDFQKGDIAEGYSVSREKKESFPLTVTSAQKNPTAFYLCASSMNGGTDTQYFGPGTRLTVL.

This clone is termed medium-sized. V gene TRBV15 combines with J gene TRBJ1-1; D is uncertain. Looked up from germline, CDR1 is LNHNV and CDR2 is YYDKDF (reference sequence). Deletions cut 5 bases from V and 1 base from J, with 11 bases between. CDR3 size: 14 residues. CDR3 in DNA: TGTGCCACCAGCGATGGAGTGGGGAACACTGAAGCTTTCTTT. It translates to CATSDGVGNTEAFF.

Only a few counts were recorded for this clone. J is TRBJ1-5 and V is TRBV28; TRBD1 matches at 8 bases. The CDR3 contains 15 residues. V trimming: 7 bases; J trimming: 3 bases; junction bases outside the gene matches: 8. CDR1 MDHEN and CDR2 SYDVKM come from the germline V gene. Here the CDR3 DNA reads TGTGCCAGCAACCCCCCAGGGGGCCCCAATCAGCCCCAGCATTTT. Its protein product is CASNPPGGPNQPQHF. The entire variable domain, with the rest obtained from reference TRBV28 and TRBJ1-5, is as follows: DVKVTQSSRYLVKRTGEKVFLECVQDMDHENMFWYRQDPGLGLRLIYFSYDVKMKEKGDIPEGYSVSREKKERFSLILESASTNQTSMYLCASNPPGGPNQPQHFGDGTRLSIL.

This clone was observed a handful of times. The genes are TRBV4-1 and TRBJ2-7; 8 nucleotides align to TRBD2. Germline CDR1 MGHRA, CDR2 YSYEKL. With V trimmed by 0 bases and J by 7 bases, 8 bases remained unmatched. This CDR3 has 15 residues. CDR3 DNA sequence: TGCGCCAGCAGCCAAGATTACAGCGGGGGTTTTGAGCAGTACTTC. Residues: CASSQDYSGGFEQYF.

This clone has just one count. The gene calls are TRBV7-9 and TRBJ1-1; 9 bases line up with TRBD1. This CDR3 has 14 residues. The germline V gene has CDR1 SEHNR and CDR2 FQNEAQ (reference sequence). The V and J ends lost 1 base and 9 bases, in that order; junction bases with no gene match: 6. CDR3 in amino acids: CASSLGSGTGKAFF. In nucleotides, the CDR3 is TGTGCCAGCAGCTTAGGTTCCGGGACAGGGAAAGCTTTCTTT.

In its sample, this clone was seen a few times. This chain joins TRBV7-9 and TRBJ2-7; weak D call: TRBD2 (6 bases). This CDR3 contains 13 residues. Germline V gene data show CDR1 as SEHNR and CDR2 as FQNEAQ (reference sequence). V shed 4 bases and J shed 3 bases, with 10 bases lying between them. The CDR3 sequence is CASSSAGGYEQYF. Written as DNA, the CDR3 is TGTGCCAGCAGCTCCGCCGGGGGCTACGAGCAGTACTTC.

The chain is built from TRBV2 and TRBJ1-4; no clear D. Germline V gene sequence: CDR1 SNHLY, CDR2 FYNNEI. Trimming pared 7 bases from V and 8 bases from J, leaving 17 bases between. CDR3 length: 14 amino acids. The CDR3 nucleotides read TGTGCCAGCATACGGAGCCCCGACCTCGAAAAACTGTTTTTT. Protein: CASIRSPDLEKLFF.

The chain links TRBV5-5 to TRBJ1-4, with D unclear. The CDR3 has 14 amino acids. CDR1 and CDR2 (germline): SGHKS, YYEKEE (reference sequence). V was shortened by 4 bases and J by 4 bases, with 11 bases between the two germline ends. This CDR3 reads CASSPPAGNEKLFF. In DNA form, the CDR3 reads TGTGCCAGCAGCCCCCCGGCGGGTAATGAAAAACTGTTTTTT.

The chain links TRBV10-1 to TRBJ1-2; D remains unclear. Looked up from germline, CDR1 is WNHNN and CDR2 is SYGVQD (reference sequence). There are 13 residues in the CDR3. Trimming took 2 bases from V and 6 from J, leaving 10 bases between them. The CDR3 loop reads CASSEGRLDGYTF. Written as DNA, the CDR3 is TGCGCCAGCAGTGAGGGCAGGCTGGATGGCTACACCTTC.

Only a few counts were recorded for this clone. The gene calls are TRBV2 and TRBJ2-3; the D is unclear. The CDR3 is 10 residues long. Deletions cut 6 bases from V and 14 bases from J, with 12 bases between. Germline loops: CDR1 SNHLY, CDR2 FYNNEI. The CDR3 DNA is TGTGCCAGCAGCAGAGTCCTGCTGTATTTT. Protein sequence: CASSRVLLYF.